The present T cell receptor beta chain was sequenced within a study of metastatic and nonmetastatic thyroid tumors. Study-level information: Samples came from malignant and benign thyroid patients, and repertoires were compared across blood and tumor or nodule tissue.

The sample holds many counts of this clone. There were no patients who had received any treatment before thyroid surgery. Under the authors' procedure: Construction of a distant-metastasis classifier for papillary thyroid cancer relied on CDR3 differences across clinicopathological groups. TCRdb reassembled clones from the PCR reads with MiXCR. The V and J calls were determined by TCRdb, not by the authors. The data contain tens of thousands of clones, about an eighth of them singletons. With 1 base clipped from V and 5 bases from J, the junction kept 1 base outside the gene matches. This CDR3 spans 13 amino acids. In germline, CDR1 is DFQATT, CDR2 SNEGSKA (reference sequence).

The sequencing input was tumor tissue. This TCR was sampled from a female donor with papillary thyroid cancer or a benign thyroid nodule (not recorded which). Some clones in this sample may be carry-over from other donors' samples. The genes are TRBV20-1 and TRBJ2-3; 9 nucleotides line up with TRBD2. CDR3: CSARGSGRDTQYF. In nucleotides, the CDR3 is TGCAGTGCTAGAGGTAGCGGGAGAGATACGCAGTATTTT.